Detailed here is one T cell receptor beta chain. V lost 7 bases and J lost 0, with 12 bases in between. This CDR3 is built from 15 residues. Germline V gene data show CDR1 as LGHNA and CDR2 as YNFKEQ. This specimen belongs to a study of cytomegalovirus exposure and HLA in healthy donors. The PCR made use of 60 Vbeta and 13 Jbeta primers. Measured with immunoSEQ multiplex PCR; TCRdb has only the in-frame clones, and not every one. In the table there are over 150,000 clones, about 80% of which are singletons. This receptor was taken from a woman between 45 and 60 years old in good health and CMV-seronegative. V and J are TRBV4-2 and TRBJ1-4; D gene uncertain. Sequenced input: PBMCs. This CDR3 is CASTVSVATNEKLFF. The CDR3 DNA reads TGTGCCAGCACCGTTTCAGTTGCAACTAATGAAAAACTGTTTTTT.